The rows below give T cell receptor beta chains drawn from one sample of a study of T cells in Graves' hyperthyroidism and ophthalmopathy. TCRdb analysed the multiplex PCR reads with MiXCR anew, one entry per CDR3 protein. The data hold roughly 500,000 distinct CDR3 sequences, with under 25% observed a single time. Source material: blood. All receptors come from a woman in her seventies with Graves' ophthalmopathy. CDR3s include the opening cysteine and the closing phenylalanine or tryptophan. D genes are given only for firm matches. Some rows have no size entry. The others give once, few or many, or a class for an expanded clone.

CDR3 DNA: TGTGCCAGCAGTGCACGGGGTGGGCGCATTCAGTACTTC
CDR3 protein: CASSARGGRIQYF
D gene: NA
CDR3 length: 13
J gene: TRBJ2-4
clone size: many
V gene: TRBV28

CDR3 DNA: TGTGCCAGCAGCCGGGGCCAGCGGGACTACAATGAGCAGTTCTTC
CDR3 protein: CASSRGQRDYNEQFF
D gene: TRBD2
CDR3 length: 15
J gene: TRBJ2-1
clone size: NA
V gene: TRBV9

CDR3 DNA: TGCGCCAGCAGCTTAAGGTCCGGCACCAATTCACCCCTCCACTTT
CDR3 protein: CASSLRSGTNSPLHF
D gene: NA
CDR3 length: 15
J gene: TRBJ1-6
clone size: NA
V gene: TRBV5-1

CDR3 DNA: TGCGCCAGCAGCACCGGGACCAGCATAAGCGAGCAGTACTTC
CDR3 protein: CASSTGTSISEQYF
D gene: NA
CDR3 length: 14
J gene: TRBJ2-7
clone size: few
V gene: TRBV5-1

CDR3 DNA: TGTGCCAGCAGACCAGGGGCCCGACCGGGTGAAAAACTGTTTTTT
CDR3 protein: CASRPGARPGEKLFF
D gene: NA
CDR3 length: 15
J gene: TRBJ1-4
clone size: NA
V gene: TRBV27

CDR3 DNA: TGCGCCAGCAGCTGGTCGGGACCGAACTCTGGAAACACCATATATTTT
CDR3 protein: CASSWSGPNSGNTIYF
D gene: NA
CDR3 length: 16
J gene: TRBJ1-3
clone size: NA
V gene: TRBV5-1

CDR3 DNA: TGTGCCAGCAGGCAGTCACACCCCCAGCATTTT
CDR3 protein: CASRQSHPQHF
D gene: NA
CDR3 length: 11
J gene: TRBJ1-5
clone size: many
V gene: TRBV28

CDR3 DNA: TGTGCCTGGAGTGGGGGGACAGGGGGTAATTCACCCCTCCACTTT
CDR3 protein: CAWSGGTGGNSPLHF
D gene: TRBD1
CDR3 length: 15
J gene: TRBJ1-6
clone size: once
V gene: TRBV30

CDR3 DNA: TGTGCCAGCAGCCCCCCCGGGCAGTTTAGATCCAAAAACATTCAGTACTTC
CDR3 protein: CASSPPGQFRSKNIQYF
D gene: NA
CDR3 length: 17
J gene: TRBJ2-4
clone size: NA
V gene: TRBV28

CDR3 DNA: TGCAGCGCGACTAGCGGGAAGACCCAGTACTTC
CDR3 protein: CSATSGKTQYF
D gene: TRBD2
CDR3 length: 11
J gene: TRBJ2-5
clone size: few
V gene: TRBV29-1

CDR3 DNA: TGTGCCAGCAGCCTAGGGACAGGGGTCTACGAGCAGTACTTC
CDR3 protein: CASSLGTGVYEQYF
D gene: TRBD1
CDR3 length: 14
J gene: TRBJ2-7
clone size: many
V gene: TRBV7-9

CDR3 DNA: TGTGCCAGCGGAAGAACATCGGGGACAGGGACCGATACGCAGTATTTT
CDR3 protein: CASGRTSGTGTDTQYF
D gene: TRBD1
CDR3 length: 16
J gene: TRBJ2-3
clone size: NA
V gene: TRBV3-1

CDR3 DNA: TGTGCCAGCAGCCCGAGGGAGGGTTCCTACGAGCAGTACTTC
CDR3 protein: CASSPREGSYEQYF
D gene: TRBD2
CDR3 length: 14
J gene: TRBJ2-7
clone size: NA
V gene: TRBV27

CDR3 DNA: TGTGCCAGCAGCCGGGACGGGGTCACCGAGCAGTACTTC
CDR3 protein: CASSRDGVTEQYF
D gene: NA
CDR3 length: 13
J gene: TRBJ2-7
clone size: few
V gene: TRBV7-2

CDR3 DNA: TGTGCCAGCAGCCCCGCCGGGACTACCAACCCCAGCACAGATACGCAGTATTTT
CDR3 protein: CASSPAGTTNPSTDTQYF
D gene: TRBD2
CDR3 length: 18
J gene: TRBJ2-3
clone size: few
V gene: TRBV5-8

CDR3 DNA: TGTGCCAGCAGTGGGGGGACAGGGCGCATGAACACTGAAGCTTTCTTT
CDR3 protein: CASSGGTGRMNTEAFF
D gene: TRBD1
CDR3 length: 16
J gene: TRBJ1-1
clone size: many
V gene: TRBV6-1

CDR3 DNA: TGTGCCAGCAGCCAGCTAGAGAAACAAGAGACCCAGTACTTC
CDR3 protein: CASSQLEKQETQYF
D gene: NA
CDR3 length: 14
J gene: TRBJ2-5
clone size: few
V gene: TRBV6-4

CDR3 DNA: TGCGCCAGCAGCCGGACTAGCGGGAGACCGGAGACCCAGTACTTC
CDR3 protein: CASSRTSGRPETQYF
D gene: TRBD2
CDR3 length: 15
J gene: TRBJ2-5
clone size: NA
V gene: TRBV5-1

CDR3 DNA: TGTGCCAGCAGCTTAGCGCCCCCCCGCAGGGAGGCTGGCTACACCTTC
CDR3 protein: CASSLAPPRREAGYTF
D gene: NA
CDR3 length: 16
J gene: TRBJ1-2
clone size: NA
V gene: TRBV7-2

CDR3 DNA: TGTGCCAGCAGTTACGGGGGGCGCAGGTACGAGCAGTACTTC
CDR3 protein: CASSYGGRRYEQYF
D gene: NA
CDR3 length: 14
J gene: TRBJ2-7
clone size: NA
V gene: TRBV6-2/TRBV6-3

CDR3 DNA: TGTGCCAGCAGCCAGGATCAGGGTAGCGAGCAGTTCTTC
CDR3 protein: CASSQDQGSEQFF
D gene: NA
CDR3 length: 13
J gene: TRBJ2-1
clone size: few
V gene: TRBV3-1

CDR3 DNA: TGTGCCAGCAGCCCAACCGGGGAGAGGGCTTTCTTT
CDR3 protein: CASSPTGERAFF
D gene: NA
CDR3 length: 12
J gene: TRBJ1-1
clone size: many
V gene: TRBV11-2

CDR3 DNA: TGTGCCAGCAGCTGGGGGGTGATCGGGGGCACCTACGAGCAGTACTTC
CDR3 protein: CASSWGVIGGTYEQYF
D gene: NA
CDR3 length: 16
J gene: TRBJ2-7
clone size: NA
V gene: TRBV5-6

CDR3 DNA: TGTGCCAGCAGCGTAGGTGGACAGGGTCCAGATACGCAGTATTTT
CDR3 protein: CASSVGGQGPDTQYF
D gene: TRBD1
CDR3 length: 15
J gene: TRBJ2-3
clone size: NA
V gene: TRBV9

CDR3 DNA: TGTGCCAGCAGCCCCCGAACTAACTATGGCTACACCTTC
CDR3 protein: CASSPRTNYGYTF
D gene: NA
CDR3 length: 13
J gene: TRBJ1-2
clone size: NA
V gene: TRBV11-2

CDR3 DNA: TGTGCCAGCGCGAGACAGTCGCCTTACGAGCAGTACTTC
CDR3 protein: CASARQSPYEQYF
D gene: NA
CDR3 length: 13
J gene: TRBJ2-7
clone size: many
V gene: TRBV28